Following are 20 T cell receptor beta chains from one sample sequenced in a study of CD8 T cells in Susac syndrome. Reverse transcription of roughly 0.45 to 1 ug RNA used random hexamers. Via MiXCR, TCRdb re-called the immunoSEQ multiplex PCR reads, giving one row per CDR3 protein. The sample shows roughly 84,000 distinct CDR3 sequences, approximately 96% of them seen only once. The sample taken for sequencing was CD8+ T cells from PBMCs. Receptor source: a human donor with Susac syndrome.

V and J are TRBV7-9 and TRBJ1-5; the match to TRBD1 covers 8 bases. Per germline, CDR1 SEHNR and CDR2 FQNEAQ (reference sequence). V gave up 5 bases and J gave up 4 bases; unmatched junction bases: 4. The CDR3 covers 14 residues. The CDR3 DNA reads as TGTGCCAGCAGCGGACAGGGCGCTAATCAGCCCCAGCATTTT. This codes for CASSGQGANQPQHF. Complete variable domain (other parts from reference TRBV7-9 and TRBJ1-5): DTGVSQNPRHKITKRGQNVTFRCDPISEHNRLYWYRQTLGQGPEFLTYFQNEAQLEKSRLLSDRFSAERPKGSFSTLEIQRTEQGDSAMYLCASSGQGANQPQHFGDGTRLSIL.

The chain is built from TRBV29-1 and TRBJ2-1; TRBD2 matches 8 bases. Germline V gene data show CDR1 as SQVTM and CDR2 as ANQGSEA. Trimming at V came to 6 bases and at J to 7 bases, leaving 11 bases not matched to a gene. CDR3 size: 14 residues. CDR3 nucleotide sequence: TGCAGCGTCGGTGGGCTAGCGGGCGGTAATGAGCAGTTCTTC. Protein: CSVGGLAGGNEQFF.

This sequence joins TRBV29-1 and TRBJ1-2, with a weak D call TRBD1 (5 bases). The CDR3 is made up of 13 amino acids. The V gene's germline CDR1 is SQVTM and CDR2 ANQGSEA. V gave up 3 bases and J gave up 3 bases, with 11 bases separating them. Here the CDR3 DNA reads TGCAGCGTTGAGGGGGGTCGGGACTATGGCTACACCTTC. This encodes CSVEGGRDYGYTF.

The chain uses TRBV9 and TRBJ1-5; D ambiguous. The V and J ends lost 9 bases and 7 bases respectively, with 8 bases between them. Germline-derived CDR1 and CDR2 are SGDLS and YYNGEE. The CDR3 has 10 residues. CDR3 in amino acids: CATPRQPQHF. CDR3 coding DNA: TGTGCCACCCCCCGGCAGCCCCAGCATTTT.

V is TRBV20-1 and J is TRBJ2-7; weak D call: TRBD1 (5 bases). Germline CDR1 reads DFQATT; CDR2 reads SNEGSKA (reference sequence). The ends were cut back, 0 bases at V and 0 bases at J, with 9 bases in the middle. CDR3 length equals 14 residues. The CDR3 nucleotides read TGCAGTGCTAGAGAGGACACTAACTCCTACGAGCAGTACGTC. Translating gives CSAREDTNSYEQYV.

This sequence joins TRBV5-6 and TRBJ2-5; TRBD2 matches 16 bases. V was clipped by 4 bases and J by 8 bases; unmatched bases: 11. The germline V gene has CDR1 SGHDT and CDR2 YYEEEE. The CDR3 contains 17 residues. The CDR3 spells CASSGTSGGAFSGTQYF. The CDR3 DNA is TGTGCCAGCAGCGGGACTAGCGGGGGGGCCTTTTCGGGCACCCAGTACTTC.

The chain links TRBV20-1 to TRBJ2-1; D ambiguous. The CDR3 runs 11 residues. The germline V and J ends were trimmed by 0 bases and 3 bases, with 0 bases remaining between them. Germline-derived CDR1 and CDR2 are DFQATT and SNEGSKA (reference sequence). CDR3 bases: TGCAGTGCTAGAGACTACAATGAGCAGTTCTTC. Encoded protein: CSARDYNEQFF.

The chain links TRBV5-1 to TRBJ1-1; D remains ambiguous. CDR1 and CDR2 from the germline V gene are SGHRS and YFSETQ. V lost 4 bases and J lost 0, with 10 bases in between. This CDR3 contains 14 residues. The CDR3 is CASSRRWMNTEAFF. In DNA form, the CDR3 reads TGCGCCAGCAGCCGGAGATGGATGAACACTGAAGCTTTCTTT. The variable domain in full, with the rest retrieved from reference TRBV5-1 and TRBJ1-1, is KAGVTQTPRYLIKTRGQQVTLSCSPISGHRSVSWYQQTPGQGLQFLFEYFSETQRNKGNFPGRFSGRQFSNSRSEMNVSTLELGDSALYLCASSRRWMNTEAFFGQGTRLTVV.

This rearrangement joins TRBV29-1 to TRBJ2-1, with a possible D match to TRBD2 (6 bases). Deletions cut 6 bases from V and 8 bases from J, with 23 bases between. Germline V gene sequence: CDR1 SQVTM, CDR2 ANQGSEA. This CDR3 has 15 residues. CDR3 amino acids: CSVPGLGRMMDEQFF. As DNA, the CDR3 is TGCAGCGTCCCGGGACTGGGTAGGATGATGGATGAGCAGTTCTTC.

This chain joins TRBV7-3 and TRBJ2-3; the match to TRBD1 covers 8 bases. Germline lookup yields CDR1 SGHTA and CDR2 FQGTGA. The length of the CDR3 is 15 residues. Trimming cost V 3 bases and J 4 bases; bases outside gene matches: 6. The CDR3 nucleotides are TGTGCCAGCAGCTTCGGACAGGGTTTAGCAGATACGCAGTATTTT. Its translation: CASSFGQGLADTQYF.

This rearrangement joins TRBV10-3 to TRBJ1-2; no firm D call. CDR3 size: 15 residues. CDR1 is ENHRY, CDR2 SYGVKD, per germline. V was shortened by 0 bases and J by 0 bases, with 8 bases between the two germline ends. CDR3 in DNA: TGTGCCATCAGTGAGTCGCAGTTCTCTAACTATGGCTACACCTTC. It is translated as CAISESQFSNYGYTF.

This clonotype was counted a single time. J is TRBJ2-1 and V is TRBV20-1; 9 bases fit TRBD2. The CDR3 has 16 residues. Germline trimming cut 5 bases from V and 5 bases from J; bases unmatched to any gene: 13. The germline V gene encodes CDR1 DFQATT and CDR2 SNEGSKA (reference sequence). The chain's CDR3 is CSARTRAGGLDNEQFF. In nucleotides, the CDR3 is TGCAGTGCTCGGACTAGGGCGGGAGGGCTAGACAATGAGCAGTTCTTC.

The J gene is TRBJ2-6, the V gene TRBV9; perhaps TRBD2 as D (7 bases). The V end lost 2 bases, the J end lost 3 bases, and 9 bases lay between the germline ends. This CDR3 region has 15 residues. The germline V gene has CDR1 SGDLS and CDR2 YYNGEE. The CDR3 region has the DNA TGTGCCAGCAGCGTGGGGGGGCTTGGGGCCAACGTCCTGACTTTC. This sequence encodes CASSVGGLGANVLTF.

V and J are TRBV2 and TRBJ2-1; D call uncertain. V was pared by 4 bases and J by 7 bases, with 5 bases between. This CDR3 has 11 residues. Germline V gives CDR1 SNHLY, CDR2 FYNNEI. This CDR3 reads CASSAGNEQFF. The CDR3 coding sequence is TGTGCCAGCAGTGCCGGGAATGAGCAGTTCTTC.

The rearrangement links TRBV13 to TRBJ2-3, with 7 bases matching TRBD1. CDR1 is PRHDT, CDR2 FYEKMQ, per germline (reference sequence). CDR3 length equals 14 residues. The V segment lost 8 bases and the J segment 0 bases; nucleotides outside the gene matches: 5. CDR3 coding DNA: TGTGCCAGCTCGACAGGGCTTAGCACAGATACGCAGTATTTT. It codes for CASSTGLSTDTQYF.

The chain uses TRBV15 and TRBJ2-3, with D possibly being TRBD1 (5 bases). V lost 3 bases, J lost 0 bases, and 16 bases lay in between. Germline CDR1 is LNHNV and CDR2 is YYDKDF (reference sequence). The CDR3 extends over 17 amino acids. CDR3: CATSRVGGAGSTDTQYF. CDR3 in DNA: TGTGCCACCAGCAGGGTTGGTGGGGCAGGGAGCACAGATACGCAGTATTTT. Drawing the rest from reference TRBV15 and TRBJ2-3, the complete variable domain is DAMVIQNPRYQVTQFGKPVTLSCSQTLNHNVMYWYQQKSSQAPKLLFHYYDKDFNNEADTPDNFQSRRPNTSFCFLDIRSPGLGDTAMYLCATSRVGGAGSTDTQYFGPGTRLTVL.

Here the CDR3 DNA reads TGTGCCACCAGTGATGACAGGACAGGGAGGAAGCAAGAGACCCAGTACTTC. This gives the protein CATSDDRTGRKQETQYF. The V call is TRBV24-1, the J call TRBJ2-5, with 8 bases identical to TRBD1. The J segment lost 2 bases and the V segment lost 3 bases, leaving 10 bases of the junction unmatched. The CDR3 covers 17 residues. CDR1 is KGHDR, CDR2 SFDVKD, per germline.

The chain couples TRBV29-1 to TRBJ2-7; D might be TRBD1 (6 bases). V dropped 5 bases and J dropped 2 bases, with 13 bases sitting between them. The CDR3 totals 13 residues. CDR1 is SQVTM and CDR2 is ANQGSEA in the germline V gene. The CDR3 is CSVTGKLAYEQYF. The CDR3 coding sequence is TGCAGCGTTACAGGGAAGTTGGCCTACGAGCAGTACTTC.

This rearrangement joins TRBV21-1 to TRBJ2-7; the D call of TRBD1 is as the table states it, not checked on the DNA. TRBV21-1 is flagged as a pseudogene. The CDR3 is made up of 14 amino acids. As DNA, the CDR3 is TGTGCCACCGACATACCGGGACAGGACTACGAGCAGTACTTC. Translated: CATDIPGQDYEQYF.

Only a few counts were recorded for this clonotype. The chain recombines TRBV4-3 with TRBJ2-3, with 11 bases aligning to TRBD2. CDR1 and CDR2 from the germline V gene are LGHNA and YSLEER. The CDR3 is made up of 16 amino acids. V shed 3 bases, J shed 1 base, and the junction held 3 bases outside the gene matches. Written as DNA, the CDR3 is TGCGCCAGCAGCCATCTACTAGCGGGGGGCACAGATACGCAGTATTTT. Encoded protein: CASSHLLAGGTDTQYF.